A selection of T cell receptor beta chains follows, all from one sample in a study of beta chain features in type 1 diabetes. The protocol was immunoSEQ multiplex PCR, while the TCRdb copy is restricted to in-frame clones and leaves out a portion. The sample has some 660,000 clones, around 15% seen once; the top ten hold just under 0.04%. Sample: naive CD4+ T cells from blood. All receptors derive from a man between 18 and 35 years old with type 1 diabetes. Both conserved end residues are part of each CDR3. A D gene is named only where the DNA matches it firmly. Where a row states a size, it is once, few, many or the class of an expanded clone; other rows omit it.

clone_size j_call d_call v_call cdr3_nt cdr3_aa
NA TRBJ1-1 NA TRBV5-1 TGCGCCAGCAGGGGACAGAACACTGAAGCTTTCTTT CASRGQNTEAFF
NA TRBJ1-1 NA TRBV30 TGTGCCTGGGGGACGGGGAACACTGAAGCTTTCTTT CAWGTGNTEAFF
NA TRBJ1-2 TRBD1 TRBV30 TGTGCCTGGACGGACAGGGTCCGGCATGGCTACACCTTC CAWTDRVRHGYTF
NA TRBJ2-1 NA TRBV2 TGTGCCAGCAGCAAGTTTACCCGGGACATACCAGCCTACAATGAGCAGTTCTTC CASSKFTRDIPAYNEQFF
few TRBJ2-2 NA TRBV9 TGTGCCAGCAGCGTAGAAGGACAGACCACCGGGGAGCTGTTTTTT CASSVEGQTTGELFF
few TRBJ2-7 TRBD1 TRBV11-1 TGTGCCTGTCGGGACAGCACCTACGAGCAGTACTTC CACRDSTYEQYF
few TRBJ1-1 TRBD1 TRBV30 TGTGCCTGGCGGACAGGGGGATTAAGGTACACTGAAGCTTTCTTT CAWRTGGLRYTEAFF
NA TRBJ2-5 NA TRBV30 TGTGCCTGGAGTTCTCGGGGGTCCCAAGAGACCCAGTACTTC CAWSSRGSQETQYF
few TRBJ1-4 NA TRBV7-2 TGTGCCAGCAGCTCGGCGGGGGCCCCTAATGAAAAACTGTTTTTT CASSSAGAPNEKLFF
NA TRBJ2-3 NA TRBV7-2 TGTGCCAGCAGCTCGCAGGGTGCAGATACGCAGTATTTT CASSSQGADTQYF
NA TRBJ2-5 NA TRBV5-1 TGCGCCAGCAGCTTGCAGGGACAAACCCAAGAGACCCAGTACTTC CASSLQGQTQETQYF
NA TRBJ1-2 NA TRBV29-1 TGCAGCGGATCTCCCGGGTTAGGCTATGGCTACACCTTC CSGSPGLGYGYTF